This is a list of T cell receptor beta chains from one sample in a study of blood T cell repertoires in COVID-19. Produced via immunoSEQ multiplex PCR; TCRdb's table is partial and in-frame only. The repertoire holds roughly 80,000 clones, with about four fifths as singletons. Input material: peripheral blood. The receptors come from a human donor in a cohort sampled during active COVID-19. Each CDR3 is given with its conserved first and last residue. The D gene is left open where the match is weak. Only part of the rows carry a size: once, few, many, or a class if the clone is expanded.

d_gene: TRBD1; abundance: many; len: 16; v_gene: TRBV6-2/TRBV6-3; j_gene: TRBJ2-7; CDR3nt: TGTGCCAGCAGTTACCCCACCGGGACAGGGGGCTACGAGCAGTACTTC; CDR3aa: CASSYPTGTGGYEQYF
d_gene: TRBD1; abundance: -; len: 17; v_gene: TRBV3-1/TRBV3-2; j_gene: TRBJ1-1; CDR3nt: TGTGCCAGCAGCCAATCAGGGGGGTTCGTCGTAAGCACTGAAGCTTTCTTT; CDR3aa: CASSQSGGFVVSTEAFF
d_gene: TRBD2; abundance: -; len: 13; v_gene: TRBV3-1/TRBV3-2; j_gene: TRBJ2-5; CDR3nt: TGTGCCAGCAGCCAGGGGGGGCAAGAGACCCAGTACTTC; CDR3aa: CASSQGGQETQYF
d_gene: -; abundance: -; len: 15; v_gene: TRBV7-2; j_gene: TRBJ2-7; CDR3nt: TGTGCCAGCAGCTTAGTAGGCAGGGGCCCGTCCGAGCAGTACTTC; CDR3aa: CASSLVGRGPSEQYF
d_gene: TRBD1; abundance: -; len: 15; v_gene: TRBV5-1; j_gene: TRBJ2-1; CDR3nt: TGCGCCAGCAGCTTGGGGGACAGGGTGTCCAATGAGCAGTTCTTC; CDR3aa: CASSLGDRVSNEQFF
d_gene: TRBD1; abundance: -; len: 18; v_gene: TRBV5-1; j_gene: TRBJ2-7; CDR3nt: TGCGCCAGCAGCTTGGGAGGCAGGGGGCGACTAAGCTCCTACGAGCAGTACTTC; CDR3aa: CASSLGGRGRLSSYEQYF
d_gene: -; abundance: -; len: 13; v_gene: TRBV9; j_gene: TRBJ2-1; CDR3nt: TGTGCCAGCAGCGAGGGGACAATCAATGAGCAGTTCTTC; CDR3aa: CASSEGTINEQFF
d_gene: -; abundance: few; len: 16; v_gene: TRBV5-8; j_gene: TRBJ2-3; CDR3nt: TGTGCCAGCAGCTGGGCGGGGCTCTCCACCGCAGATACGCAGTATTTT; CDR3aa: CASSWAGLSTADTQYF
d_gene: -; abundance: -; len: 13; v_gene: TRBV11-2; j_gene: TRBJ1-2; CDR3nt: TGTGCCAGCAGCTTCCCCGGGACATCAAGCTACACCTTC; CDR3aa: CASSFPGTSSYTF
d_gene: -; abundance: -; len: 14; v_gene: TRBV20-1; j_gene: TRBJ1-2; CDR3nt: TGCAGTGCTAGTGGGGACACAACCTCTTATGGCTACACCTTC; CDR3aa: CSASGDTTSYGYTF
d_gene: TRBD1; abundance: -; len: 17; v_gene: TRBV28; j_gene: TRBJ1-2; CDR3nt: TGTGCCAGCAGTGCTCCGGGACAGGGGGGATCAGTCTATGGCTACACCTTC; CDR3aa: CASSAPGQGGSVYGYTF
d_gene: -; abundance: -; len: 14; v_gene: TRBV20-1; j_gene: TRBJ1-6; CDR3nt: TGCAGTGCTAGTTATTCAGGTTATAATTCACCCCTCCACTTT; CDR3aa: CSASYSGYNSPLHF
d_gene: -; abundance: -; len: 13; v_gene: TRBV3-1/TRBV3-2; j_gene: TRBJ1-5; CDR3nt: TGTGCCAGCAGCCAACAGAGCAATCAGCCCCAGCATTTT; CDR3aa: CASSQQSNQPQHF
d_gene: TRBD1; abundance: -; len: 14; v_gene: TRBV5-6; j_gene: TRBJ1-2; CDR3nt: TGTGCCAGCAGCTGGAGACAGGGGGACTATGGCTACACCTTC; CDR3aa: CASSWRQGDYGYTF
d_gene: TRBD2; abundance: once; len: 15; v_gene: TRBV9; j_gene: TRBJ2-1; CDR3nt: TGTGCCAGCAGCATTAGCGGGGGGGTCTACAATGAGCAGTTCTTC; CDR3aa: CASSISGGVYNEQFF
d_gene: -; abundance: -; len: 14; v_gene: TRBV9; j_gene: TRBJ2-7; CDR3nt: TGTGCCAGCAGCGTAGGGCCTTCAGCCTACGAGCAGTACTTC; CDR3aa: CASSVGPSAYEQYF
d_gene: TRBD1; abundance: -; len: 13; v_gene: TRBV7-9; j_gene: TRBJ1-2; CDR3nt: TGTGCCAGCACCGCACAGGGGGCGGAAGGCTACACCTTC; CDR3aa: CASTAQGAEGYTF
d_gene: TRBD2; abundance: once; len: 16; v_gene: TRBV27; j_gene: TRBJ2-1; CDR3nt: TGTGCCAGCAGTCCAATAGCGGGGGCCTCCTACAATGAGCAGTTCTTC; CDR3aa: CASSPIAGASYNEQFF
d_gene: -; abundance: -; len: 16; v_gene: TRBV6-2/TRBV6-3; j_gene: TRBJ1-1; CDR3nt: TGTGCCAGCAGTTACTCGATTGGACAAACGAACACTGAAGCTTTCTTT; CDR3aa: CASSYSIGQTNTEAFF
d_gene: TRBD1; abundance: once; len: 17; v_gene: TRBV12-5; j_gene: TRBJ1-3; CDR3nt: TGTGCTAGTGGTCCCCGGGGACAGATGCCACCTGGAAACACCATATATTTT; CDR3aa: CASGPRGQMPPGNTIYF
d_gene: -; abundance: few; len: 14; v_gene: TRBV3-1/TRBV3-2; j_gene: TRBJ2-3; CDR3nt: TGTGCCAGCAGCCGTCTACCCGACACAGATACGCAGTATTTT; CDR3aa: CASSRLPDTDTQYF
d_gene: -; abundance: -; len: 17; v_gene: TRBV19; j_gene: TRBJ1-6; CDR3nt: TGTGCCAGTAGTCGACTCGCCCAGGGAAGCTTTAATTCACCCCTCCACTTT; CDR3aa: CASSRLAQGSFNSPLHF
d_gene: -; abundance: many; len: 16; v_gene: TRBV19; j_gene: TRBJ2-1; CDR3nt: TGTGCCAGTAGTCCCCCCATGAGAACTAGCCTCGGTGAGCAGTTCTTC; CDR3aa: CASSPPMRTSLGEQFF
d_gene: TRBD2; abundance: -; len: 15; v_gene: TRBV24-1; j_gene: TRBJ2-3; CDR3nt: TGTGCCACCAGTGAGTCTAGCGGGGGGAGAGATACGCAGTATTTT; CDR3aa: CATSESSGGRDTQYF
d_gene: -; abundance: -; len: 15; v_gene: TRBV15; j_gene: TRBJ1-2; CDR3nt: TGTGCCACCAGCAGAGACCTTTGGCAGAACTATGGCTACACCTTC; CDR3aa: CATSRDLWQNYGYTF
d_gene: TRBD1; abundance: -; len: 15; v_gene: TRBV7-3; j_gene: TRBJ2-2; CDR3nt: TGTGCCAGCAGCTTAATGGCAGGGGGAACCGGGGAGCTGTTTTTT; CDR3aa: CASSLMAGGTGELFF
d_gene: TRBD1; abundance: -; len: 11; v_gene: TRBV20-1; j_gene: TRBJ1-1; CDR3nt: TGCAGTGCCGCGGGACAGCGTGAAGCTTTCTTT; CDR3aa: CSAAGQREAFF
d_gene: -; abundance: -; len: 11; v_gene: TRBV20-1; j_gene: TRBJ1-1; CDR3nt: TGCAGTGCCGAGATGAACACTGAAGCTTTCTTT; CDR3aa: CSAEMNTEAFF
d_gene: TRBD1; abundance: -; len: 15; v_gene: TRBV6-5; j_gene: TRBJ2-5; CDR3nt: TGTGCCAGCAGTTTCACGACAGGGGAGATTGAGACCCAGTACTTC; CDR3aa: CASSFTTGEIETQYF
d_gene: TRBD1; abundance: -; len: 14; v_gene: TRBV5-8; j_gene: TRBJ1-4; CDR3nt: TGTGCCAGCAGCTTGGGACAGGGGGGTGAAAAACTGTTTTTT; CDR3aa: CASSLGQGGEKLFF
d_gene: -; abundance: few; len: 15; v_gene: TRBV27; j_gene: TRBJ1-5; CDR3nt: TGTGCCAGTCCCGACAGACCTATTCGCAATCAGCCCCAGCATTTT; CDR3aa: CASPDRPIRNQPQHF
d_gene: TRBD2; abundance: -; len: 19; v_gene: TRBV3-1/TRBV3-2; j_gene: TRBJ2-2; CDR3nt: TGTGCCAGCAGCCACCCCCCGTTCGGGGTAGCGGGGGGGCCCGGGGAGCTGTTTTTT; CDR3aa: CASSHPPFGVAGGPGELFF
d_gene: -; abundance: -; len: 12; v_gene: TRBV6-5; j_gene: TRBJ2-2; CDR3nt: TGTGCCAGCAGTCAAAACACCGGGGAGCTGTTTTTT; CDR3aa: CASSQNTGELFF
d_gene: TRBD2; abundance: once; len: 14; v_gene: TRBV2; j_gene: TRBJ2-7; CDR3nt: TGTGCCAGCAGTCGGGGGGACCCGTCCTACGAGCAGTACTTC; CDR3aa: CASSRGDPSYEQYF
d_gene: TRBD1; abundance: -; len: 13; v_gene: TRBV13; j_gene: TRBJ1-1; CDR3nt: TGTGCCAGCAGCCTCTACAGGGGCACTGAAGCTTTCTTT; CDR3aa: CASSLYRGTEAFF
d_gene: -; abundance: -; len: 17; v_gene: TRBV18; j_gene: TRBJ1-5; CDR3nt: TGTGCCAGCTCGCTGACTCGGGGGGGATATAGCAATCAGCCCCAGCATTTT; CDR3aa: CASSLTRGGYSNQPQHF
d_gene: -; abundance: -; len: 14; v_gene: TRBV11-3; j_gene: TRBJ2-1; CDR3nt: TGTGCCAGCAGCTTATACGCCGGTACCGATGAGCAGTTCTTC; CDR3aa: CASSLYAGTDEQFF
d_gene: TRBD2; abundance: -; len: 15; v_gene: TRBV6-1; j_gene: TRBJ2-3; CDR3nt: TGTGCCAGCAGTGAAGCAAGACTAGCGATCAATACGCAGTATTTT; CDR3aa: CASSEARLAINTQYF
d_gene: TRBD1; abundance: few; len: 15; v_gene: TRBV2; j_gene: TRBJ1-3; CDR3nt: TGTGCCAGCAGTTCAGACAGGGGTGGAGGAAACACCATATATTTT; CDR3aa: CASSSDRGGGNTIYF
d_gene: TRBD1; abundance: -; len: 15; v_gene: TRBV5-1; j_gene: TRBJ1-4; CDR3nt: TGCGCCAGCAGCCCCTCCGGGACAGGGGGCGAAAAACTGTTTTTT; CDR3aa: CASSPSGTGGEKLFF
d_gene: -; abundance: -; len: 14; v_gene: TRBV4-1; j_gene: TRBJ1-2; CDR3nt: TGCGCCAGCAGCCAAGCCGAGACAGGATATGGCTACACCTTC; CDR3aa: CASSQAETGYGYTF
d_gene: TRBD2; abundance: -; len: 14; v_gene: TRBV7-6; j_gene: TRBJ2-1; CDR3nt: TGTGCCAGCAGCTTGCTAGCGGGCTACAATGAGCAGTTCTTC; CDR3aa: CASSLLAGYNEQFF
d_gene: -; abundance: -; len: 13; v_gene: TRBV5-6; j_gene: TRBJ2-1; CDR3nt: TGTGCCAGCAGCTGGTCGGGGAAGGATGAGCAGTTCTTC; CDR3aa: CASSWSGKDEQFF
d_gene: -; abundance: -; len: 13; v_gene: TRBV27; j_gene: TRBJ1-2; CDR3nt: TGTGCCAGCAGCGAGGCAGGGAGGAATGGCTACACCTTC; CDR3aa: CASSEAGRNGYTF
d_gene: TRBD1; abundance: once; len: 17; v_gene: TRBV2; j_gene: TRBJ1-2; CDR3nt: TGTGCCAGCAGTGAGAGATCTTCTGCCGGGACAGGGGCTTTGTTAGCCTTC; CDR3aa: CASSERSSAGTGALLAF
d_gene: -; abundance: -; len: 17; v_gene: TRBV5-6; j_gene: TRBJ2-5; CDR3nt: TGTGCCAGCAGCTTGCGCCGGACAATAGGAGTGCTGGAGACCCAGTACTTC; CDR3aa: CASSLRRTIGVLETQYF
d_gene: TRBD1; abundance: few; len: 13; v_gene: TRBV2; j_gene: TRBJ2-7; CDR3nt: TGTGCCAGCAGCGCCGGGACAGGGAGGGAGCAGTACTTC; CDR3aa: CASSAGTGREQYF
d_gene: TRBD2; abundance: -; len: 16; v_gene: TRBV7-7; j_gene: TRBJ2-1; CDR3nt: TGTGCCAGCAGCGCTCGACTAGCGGGGAAACCCAATGAGCAGTTCTTC; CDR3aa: CASSARLAGKPNEQFF
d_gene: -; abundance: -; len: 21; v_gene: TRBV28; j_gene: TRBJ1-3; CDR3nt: TGTGCCAGCAGTTTATGGGGGGGACCCACCGGGCTACTAACCTCTGGAAACACCATATATTTT; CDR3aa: CASSLWGGPTGLLTSGNTIYF
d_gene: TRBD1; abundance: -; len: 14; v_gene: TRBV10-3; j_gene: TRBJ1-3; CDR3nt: TGTGCCATCAGGGGACAGGGGCGCGGAAACACCATATATTTT; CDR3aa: CAIRGQGRGNTIYF
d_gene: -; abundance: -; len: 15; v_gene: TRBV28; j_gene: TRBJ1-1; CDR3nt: TGTGCCAGCGGGCGGGCCCCACGACAGAACACTGAAGCTTTCTTT; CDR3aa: CASGRAPRQNTEAFF
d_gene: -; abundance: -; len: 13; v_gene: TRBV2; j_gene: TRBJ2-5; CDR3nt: TGTGCCAGCAGTGAAGCCGCTAAAGAGACCCAGTACTTC; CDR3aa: CASSEAAKETQYF
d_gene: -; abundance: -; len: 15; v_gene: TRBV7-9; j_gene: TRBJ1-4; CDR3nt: TGTGCCAGCAGCTTAGCGGCAGGGATCGATGAAAAACTGTTTTTT; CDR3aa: CASSLAAGIDEKLFF
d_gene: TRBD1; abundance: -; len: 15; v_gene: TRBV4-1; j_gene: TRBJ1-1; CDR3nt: TGCGCCAGCAGCCAAGTGGACAGGGTAGACGGTGAAGCTTTCTTT; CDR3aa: CASSQVDRVDGEAFF